This TCR beta chain comes out of a study of beta chain features in type 1 diabetes. Expressed TCRB transcripts got sequenced, as all isolated RNA was reverse transcribed. Method: immunoSEQ multiplex PCR; TCRdb's copy keeps in-frame clones and lacks some. The sample contains around 500,000 clones, about 30% of which appear only once. V dropped 0 bases and J dropped 5 bases, with 11 bases sitting between them. CDR1 and CDR2 from the germline V gene are GTSNPN and SVGIG (reference sequence). The CDR3 consists of 13 residues. The sequence was collected from a man between 18 and 29 years old in good health. Sequencing was performed on naive CD4+ T cells from blood. The chain combines TRBV30 with TRBJ2-7; D remains unclear. CDR3 DNA sequence: TGTGCCTGGAGTGTTCAGGTGTTTGACGAGCAGTACTTC. Its protein is CAWSVQVFDEQYF.